What follows describes a single T cell receptor beta chain. The sample originates from a study of T cell responses to AZD1222 COVID-19 vaccine. Clones were sequenced by immunoSEQ multiplex PCR, and TCRdb holds only the in-frame ones, with some missing. The data contain about 150,000 clones, about 87% of them singletons. The material was peripheral blood, obtained 28 days after the second AZD1222 dose. This sequence originates from an adult who received the AZD1222 COVID-19 vaccine.

DNA of the CDR3: TGTGCCAGCAACCCCTCAAGTCGGACCTATGGCTACACCTTC. It is translated as CASNPSSRTYGYTF. The rearrangement joins TRBV2 to TRBJ1-2; D unresolved. Germline V gives CDR1 SNHLY, CDR2 FYNNEI. There are 14 residues in the CDR3. V was trimmed by 7 bases and J by 4 bases, leaving 16 bases between them.